This TCR beta chain was identified in a study of blood T cell repertoires in COVID-19. Whole-study context: Both acute and convalescent COVID-19 samples were obtained from the United States, Italy and Spain. PBMCs, B-cell-depleted T cells, or T cells were the source of the cDNA or gDNA that made up the material.

Clinical history reported by participants formed the basis on which cohorts were assigned. The length of the CDR3 is 17 residues. CDR1 is SGHTA and CDR2 is FQGNSA in the germline V gene. The V end was cut by 3 bases, the J end by 0 bases, with 12 bases between. Study processing details: Nucleated cell counts were estimated from reference gene primer amplification. The data were produced by immunoSEQ multiplex PCR, yet TCRdb's version contains in-frame clones alone and is incomplete. D and trimming come from the DNA, and the V and J calls and clone size come from that table. The table lists 300,000 to 400,000 clones, about 85% of them singletons.

The specimen was PBMCs or T cells enriched from blood (not recorded which). The chain joins TRBV7-2 to TRBJ2-6, with D perhaps matching TRBD2 (7 bases). This receptor was identified in a woman in her 30s who had been exposed to COVID-19. CDR3 amino acids: CASSLSGGFSGANVLTF. The CDR3 DNA follows: TGTGCCAGCAGCTTGTCGGGGGGCTTCTCTGGGGCCAACGTCCTGACTTTC.